This TCR beta chain was sequenced for a study of blood T cell repertoires in COVID-19. Turning to the study itself: The samples span acute and convalescent COVID-19 from the United States, Italy and Spain. Sample material is recorded as cDNA or gDNA derived from T cells, B-cell-depleted T cells, or PBMCs.

In the original analysis: For nucleated cells, counts were estimated from reference gene primer amplification. Some clones are missing from TCRdb's copy, which holds only in-frame ones; the method was immunoSEQ multiplex PCR. D and trimming were read from the DNA, whereas the V and J calls and clone size are those reported in that table. This sample has roughly 260,000 clones, with around 86% found just once. V was clipped by 5 bases and J by 6 bases, with 20 bases between them. Germline V CDR1 and CDR2: MNHEY, SVGEGT. The CDR3 consists of 15 residues. The sequence derives from a man aged 35-49 years who had recovered from COVID-19. The rearrangement links TRBV6-2 or TRBV6-3 to TRBJ2-7, with D hard to call. What was sequenced was peripheral blood. CDR3 region: CASSLRQGYQSEQYF. The CDR3 bases are TGTGCCAGCAGTCTGAGACAAGGCTATCAGAGCGAGCAGTACTTC.